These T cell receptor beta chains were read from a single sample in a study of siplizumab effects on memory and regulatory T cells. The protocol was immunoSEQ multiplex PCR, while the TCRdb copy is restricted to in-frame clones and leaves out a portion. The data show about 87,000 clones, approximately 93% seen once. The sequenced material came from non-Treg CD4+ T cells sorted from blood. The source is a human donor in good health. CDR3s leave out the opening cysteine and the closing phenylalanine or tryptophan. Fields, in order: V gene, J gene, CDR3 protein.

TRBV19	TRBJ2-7	ASSTLYPNYEQY
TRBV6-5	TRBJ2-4	ASSTQGGAKNIQY
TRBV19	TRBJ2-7	ASSDRVDASYEQY
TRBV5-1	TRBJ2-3	ASSPGQTDTQY
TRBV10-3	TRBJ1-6	AISDEPSPLH
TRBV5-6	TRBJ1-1	ASSLGPTQLVNTEAF
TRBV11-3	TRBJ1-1	ASSLEANTEAF
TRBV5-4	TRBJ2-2	ASSVGATGELF
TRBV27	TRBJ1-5	ASSSGGNQPQH
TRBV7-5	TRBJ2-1	ARSPPVGRHSGKPNEQF
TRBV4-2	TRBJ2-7	ASSQDEDIIGEQY
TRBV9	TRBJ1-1	ASSVGMNTEAF
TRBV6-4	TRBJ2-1	ASSEGTSGYNEQF
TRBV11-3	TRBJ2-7	ASSSWTTAYEQY
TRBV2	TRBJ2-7	ASTGTGGKSYEQY
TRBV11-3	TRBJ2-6	ASSYTRPSGANVLT
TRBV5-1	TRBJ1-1	ASSLAAAGGEAF
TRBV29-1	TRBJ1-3	SVQPYSGNTIY
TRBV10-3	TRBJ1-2	AISTGSANYGYT
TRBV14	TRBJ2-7	ASSLVTGVSEQY
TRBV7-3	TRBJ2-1	ASSLRDTYNEQF
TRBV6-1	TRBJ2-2	ASRRTTANTGELF
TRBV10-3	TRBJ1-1	AISESLTGEAAF
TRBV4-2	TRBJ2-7	ASSQEGWGGEQY
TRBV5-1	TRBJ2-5	ASSFEGETQY
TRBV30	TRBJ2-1	AWRRRQGSYNEQF
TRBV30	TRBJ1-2	AWEILATLQRGIGYT
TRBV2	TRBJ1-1	ASRDGKNTEAF
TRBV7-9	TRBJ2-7	ASSLTSHRSDEQY
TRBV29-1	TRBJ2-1	SVLRSYNEQF
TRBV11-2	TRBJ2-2	ASSLVPGGFGELF
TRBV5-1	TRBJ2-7	ASSLSSATGQIYEQY
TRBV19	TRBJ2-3	ASSIRPSTDTQY
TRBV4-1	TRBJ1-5	ASSQLWTGKYSNQPQH
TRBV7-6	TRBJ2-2	ASSPPRGNTGELF
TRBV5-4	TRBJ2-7	ASSPSVGQGAYEQY
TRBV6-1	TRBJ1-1	ASSESTEAF
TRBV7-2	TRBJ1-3	ASSPDRARNTIY
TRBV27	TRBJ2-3	ASSFSGPPDTQY
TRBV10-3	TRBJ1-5	AISESSAGVNQPQH
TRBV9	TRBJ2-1	ASSVRSSYNEQF